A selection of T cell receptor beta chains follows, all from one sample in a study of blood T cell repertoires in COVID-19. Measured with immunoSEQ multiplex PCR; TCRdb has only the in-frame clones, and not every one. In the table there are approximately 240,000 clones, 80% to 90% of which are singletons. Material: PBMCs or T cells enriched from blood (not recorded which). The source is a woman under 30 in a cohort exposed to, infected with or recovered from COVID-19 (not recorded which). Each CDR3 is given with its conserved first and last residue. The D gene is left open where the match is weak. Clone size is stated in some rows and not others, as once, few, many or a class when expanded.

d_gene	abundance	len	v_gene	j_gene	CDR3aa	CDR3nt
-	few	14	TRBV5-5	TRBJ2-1	CASSSSELVNEQFF	TGTGCCAGCAGCTCCTCAGAATTGGTTAATGAGCAGTTCTTC
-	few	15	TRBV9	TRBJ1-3	CASSVGQLSGNTIYF	TGTGCCAGCAGCGTCGGACAGCTCTCTGGAAACACCATATATTTT
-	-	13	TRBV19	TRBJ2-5	CASSYGRGETQYF	TGTGCCAGTAGCTACGGGAGAGGGGAGACCCAGTACTTC
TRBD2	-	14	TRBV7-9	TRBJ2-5	CASSPSGGSETQYF	TGTGCCAGCAGCCCTAGCGGGGGAAGTGAGACCCAGTACTTC
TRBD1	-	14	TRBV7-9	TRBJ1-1	CASSYGQGNTEAFF	TGTGCCAGCAGCTACGGACAGGGGAACACTGAAGCTTTCTTT
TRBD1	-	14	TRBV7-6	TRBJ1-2	CASSFGTANYGYTF	TGTGCCAGCAGCTTCGGGACAGCTAACTATGGCTACACCTTC
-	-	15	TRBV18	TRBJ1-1	CASSPPRGTNTEAFF	TGTGCCAGCTCACCACCAAGGGGAACAAACACTGAAGCTTTCTTT
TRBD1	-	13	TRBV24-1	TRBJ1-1	CATGDREDTEAFF	TGTGCCACCGGGGACAGGGAGGACACTGAAGCTTTCTTT
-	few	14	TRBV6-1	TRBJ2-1	CASSDRAEYNEQFF	TGTGCCAGCAGTGACAGGGCGGAATACAATGAGCAGTTCTTC
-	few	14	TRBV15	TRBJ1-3	CATSRGLAGNTIYF	TGTGCCACCAGCAGAGGACTGGCAGGAAACACCATATATTTT
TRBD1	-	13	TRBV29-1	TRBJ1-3	CSVEGGQGDTIYF	TGCAGCGTTGAGGGGGGACAGGGGGACACCATATATTTT
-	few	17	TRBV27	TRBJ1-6	CASSTILRGVGNSPLHF	TGTGCCAGCAGTACAATACTCAGGGGCGTGGGTAATTCACCCCTCCACTTT
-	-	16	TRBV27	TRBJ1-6	CASSFSGQRVNSPLHF	TGTGCCAGCAGTTTCTCCGGTCAGAGGGTTAATTCACCCCTCCACTTT
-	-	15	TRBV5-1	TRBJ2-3	CASSPLSSLTDTQYF	TGCGCCAGCAGTCCACTCTCAAGCCTCACAGATACGCAGTATTTT
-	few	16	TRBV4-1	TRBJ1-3	CASMGWGRASGNTIYF	TGCGCCAGCATGGGGTGGGGGAGGGCCTCTGGAAACACCATATATTTT
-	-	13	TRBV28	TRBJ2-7	CASSPYSSYEQYF	TGTGCCAGCAGTCCGTATAGTTCCTACGAGCAGTACTTC
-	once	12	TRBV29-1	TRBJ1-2	CSAVAQSYGYTF	TGCAGCGCCGTGGCACAATCCTATGGCTACACCTTC
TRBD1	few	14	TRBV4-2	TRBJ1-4	CASRYDRGEEKLFF	TGTGCCAGCAGATACGACAGGGGAGAGGAAAAACTGTTTTTT
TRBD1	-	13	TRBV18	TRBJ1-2	CASSPGQSYGYTF	TGTGCCAGCTCACCGGGACAGTCCTATGGCTACACCTTC
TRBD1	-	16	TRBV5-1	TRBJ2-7	CASSWGPGQGTYEQYF	TGCGCCAGCAGCTGGGGGCCGGGACAGGGAACCTACGAGCAGTACTTC